Each of the 23 T cell receptor beta chains below was sequenced from the same sample in a study of blood T cell repertoires in COVID-19 (dated by TCRdb to the early 2020s). Receptor libraries were prepared by the immunoSEQ multiplex PCR assay. Imported from immuneACCESS, the table was reduced by TCRdb to in-frame sequences with V and J called. These copies leave out some clones; in studies compared against another copy, an unresolved V gene accounts for under half, and the cause of the remainder is not known. Counted in this sample were tens of thousands of clones; roughly 90% of them appeared once. Of the sample, under 5.5% is held by the ten largest clones. Sequencing was performed on peripheral blood. The receptors originated from a man between 60 and 75 years old with COVID-19, enrolled during active disease.

The chain uses TRBV18 and TRBJ2-1; D remains ambiguous. This CDR3 region has 15 residues. Germline V gene data show CDR1 as KGHSH and CDR2 as LQKENI. The V end was cut by 0 bases, the J end by 6 bases, with 12 bases between. The CDR3 bases are TGTGCCAGCTCACCACCAGTCGCTCCAGGCAATGAGCAGTTCTTC. Translating it yields CASSPPVAPGNEQFF.

In nucleotides, the CDR3 is TGTGCCAGTACTCCCTCGGGTGGGGCCGGGGAGGTCTACGAGCAGTACTTC. This sequence encodes CASTPSGGAGEVYEQYF. The rearrangement uses TRBV19 and TRBJ2-7, with a possible D match to TRBD2 (6 bases). The CDR3 extends over 17 amino acids. Deletions cut 7 bases from V and 3 bases from J, with 25 bases between. Germline V lookup: CDR1 LNHDA, CDR2 SQIVND (reference sequence).

The chain carries TRBV2 and TRBJ2-7; weak D call: TRBD2 (5 bases). CDR3 length equals 13 residues. Germline loops: CDR1 SNHLY, CDR2 FYNNEI. V lost 5 bases to trimming and J lost 2 bases, with 10 bases between them. The CDR3 spells CASSIFSAYEQYF. For the CDR3, the DNA is TGTGCCAGCAGTATATTTAGCGCCTACGAGCAGTACTTC.

V is TRBV7-9 and J is TRBJ1-3, with TRBD1 identical over 7 bases. V dropped 1 base and J dropped 4; count of bases not matched to a gene: 4. This CDR3 has 15 residues. From germline, CDR1 is SEHNR and CDR2 FQNEAQ (reference sequence). CDR3 DNA sequence: TGTGCCAGCAGCTTAGGCGGGACAGTGGGAAACACCATATATTTT. It specifies CASSLGGTVGNTIYF. The variable domain in full, with the rest retrieved from reference TRBV7-9 and TRBJ1-3, is DTGVSQNPRHKITKRGQNVTFRCDPISEHNRLYWYRQTLGQGPEFLTYFQNEAQLEKSRLLSDRFSAERPKGSFSTLEIQRTEQGDSAMYLCASSLGGTVGNTIYFGEGSWLTVV.

The chain has TRBV7-8 and TRBJ1-5; 7 nucleotides agree with TRBD1. The V and J ends lost 5 bases and 5 bases, in that order; junction bases with no gene match: 12. The CDR3 totals 16 residues. Germline V gives CDR1 SGHVS, CDR2 FQNEAQ. The CDR3 region is CASSPNPARGDQPQHF. In nucleotides, the CDR3 is TGTGCCAGCAGCCCAAACCCCGCCAGGGGGGATCAGCCCCAGCATTTT.

This clone showed up just once. The chain uses TRBV6-5 and TRBJ2-2, with TRBD1 as a possible D gene (5 bases). CDR1 is MNHEY, CDR2 SVGAGI, per germline. CDR3 length equals 14 residues. Deletions cut 4 bases from V and 5 bases from J, with 11 bases between. The CDR3, as DNA: TGTGCCAGCAGTTTACAGGAGCGAACCGGGGAGCTGTTTTTT. Its translation: CASSLQERTGELFF.

This clone was counted a single time. The V call is TRBV18, the J call TRBJ2-1; D may be TRBD2 (6 bases). Germline CDR1 KGHSH, CDR2 LQKENI. There are 15 residues in the CDR3. V lost 3 bases, J lost 9 bases, and 18 bases lay in between. This CDR3 is CASSPASSDQGEQFF. CDR3 DNA sequence: TGTGCCAGCTCACCGGCTTCTAGCGACCAGGGTGAGCAGTTCTTC.

The chain combines TRBV13 with TRBJ1-3, with D hard to call. The V end lost 5 bases, the J end lost 0 bases, and 8 bases lay between the germline ends. In germline, CDR1 is PRHDT, CDR2 FYEKMQ (reference sequence). The CDR3 has 14 amino acids. The CDR3 sequence: CASSPGASGNTIYF. DNA of the CDR3: TGTGCCAGCAGCCCAGGTGCCTCTGGAAACACCATATATTTT.

The chain employs TRBV18 and TRBJ2-1, with D maybe TRBD1 (5 bases). The germline V gene encodes CDR1 KGHSH and CDR2 LQKENI. This CDR3 is 13 amino acids long. Trimming pared 1 base from V and 7 bases from J, leaving 8 bases between. DNA for the CDR3: TGTGCCAGCTCACCACAGGGGTGGAATGAGCAGTTCTTC. Its translation is CASSPQGWNEQFF. Variable domain in full (rest from reference TRBV18 and TRBJ2-1): NAGVMQNPRHLVRRRGQEARLRCSPMKGHSHVYWYRQLPEEGLKFMVYLQKENIIDESGMPKERFSAEFPKEGPSILRIQQVVRGDSAAYFCASSPQGWNEQFFGPGTRLTVL.

This chain connects TRBV10-2 to TRBJ2-1, with 7 bases lining up with TRBD1. The germline CDR1 and CDR2 sequences are WSHSY and SAAADI. The V gene end was trimmed by 8 bases and the J gene end by 9 bases; junction bases not matched to a gene: 4. The CDR3 length is 11 residues. The CDR3 region has the DNA TGCGCCAGCTCGACAGGGCCTGAGCAGTTCTTC. Translation: CASSTGPEQFF.

V usage is TRBV7-6 and J usage is TRBJ2-7, with TRBD1 identical over 9 bases. CDR1 is SGHVS, CDR2 FNYEAQ, per germline. The CDR3 extends over 16 amino acids. V gave up 4 bases and J gave up 3 bases; unmatched junction bases: 10. Written as DNA, the CDR3 is TGTGCCAGCAGCTCCCGGCTGGACAGGGGCGGCTACGAGCAGTACTTC. This gives the protein CASSSRLDRGGYEQYF. Variable domain in full (rest from reference TRBV7-6 and TRBJ2-7): GAGVSQSPRYKVTKRGQDVALRCDPISGHVSLYWYRQALGQGPEFLTYFNYEAQQDKSGLPNDRFSAERPEGSISTLTIQRTEQRDSAMYRCASSSRLDRGGYEQYFGPGTRLTVT.

The genes are TRBV19 and TRBJ2-1, with 7 bases aligning to TRBD2. Germline CDR1 and CDR2: LNHDA and SQIVND (reference sequence). The trim removed 6 bases at V and 4 bases at J, leaving 3 bases unmatched. This CDR3 spans 13 amino acids. The CDR3 bases are TGTGCCAGTAGAAGCGGGGCGTACAATGAGCAGTTCTTC. Protein product: CASRSGAYNEQFF.

This sequence joins TRBV5-1 and TRBJ1-1, with D tentatively TRBD1 (5 bases). The germline V gene encodes CDR1 SGHRS and CDR2 YFSETQ. Deletions cut 1 base from V and 5 bases from J, with 12 bases between. The CDR3 totals 14 residues. The CDR3 protein is CASSLRQGGTEAFF. CDR3 DNA: TGCGCCAGCAGCTTGAGGCAGGGAGGGACTGAAGCTTTCTTT.

The CDR3 coding sequence is TGCGCCAGCAGCTTGGGGGGCACCGGAGCGGGAGGTTTCGATGAGCAGTTCTTC. Encoded protein: CASSLGGTGAGGFDEQFF. The chain has TRBV5-1 and TRBJ2-1; 9 bases align to TRBD2. CDR3 length: 18 residues. Per the germline V gene, CDR1 is SGHRS and CDR2 is YFSETQ. V was clipped by 0 bases and J by 8 bases; unmatched bases: 15.

This rearrangement joins TRBV6-5 to TRBJ1-4, with 9 nucleotides matching TRBD1. The CDR3 runs 15 residues. V dropped 5 bases and J dropped 5; count of bases not matched to a gene: 6. Germline CDR1 MNHEY, CDR2 SVGAGI. The CDR3 bases are TGTGCCAGCAGTACCTCCGGGACAGGGAATGAAAAACTGTTTTTT. Translating gives CASSTSGTGNEKLFF.

The sample holds a few counts of this clone. This sequence joins TRBV7-9 and TRBJ1-5, with no clear D. CDR3 length equals 17 residues. Trimming removed 0 bases from V and 2 bases from J, with 14 bases in between. Germline lookup yields CDR1 SEHNR and CDR2 FQNEAQ (reference sequence). The CDR3: CASSLAGEIIGNQPQHF. CDR3 nucleotide sequence: TGTGCCAGCAGCTTAGCGGGCGAGATAATAGGCAATCAGCCCCAGCATTTT.

The chain combines TRBV5-1 with TRBJ2-7; 7 positions match TRBD2. V lost 4 bases, J lost 4 bases, and 2 bases stayed unmatched. The CDR3 is 12 residues long. Germline V gives CDR1 SGHRS, CDR2 YFSETQ. CDR3 nucleotides: TGCGCCAGCAGCGCGGGACTATACGAGCAGTACTTC. Encoded protein: CASSAGLYEQYF.

The gene calls are TRBV10-2 and TRBJ1-2, with 8 bases matching TRBD1. Germline lookup yields CDR1 WSHSY and CDR2 SAAADI. J gave up 3 bases and V 6 bases, and 6 bases lay outside the gene matches. This CDR3 contains 14 residues. The CDR3 DNA reads as TGCGCCAGCAGCGGACTGGGACAGGACTATGGCTACACCTTC. It is translated as CASSGLGQDYGYTF.

The chain is built from TRBV5-1 and TRBJ2-7, with 7 positions matching TRBD1. The CDR3 extends over 14 amino acids. The germline gives CDR1 SGHRS, CDR2 YFSETQ. V was clipped by 4 bases and J by 5 bases; unmatched bases: 9. The CDR3 is CASSNPGQRNEQYF. CDR3 nucleotides: TGCGCCAGCAGCAACCCGGGACAGCGCAACGAGCAGTACTTC. Full variable domain (outside the CDR3, taken from reference TRBV5-1 and TRBJ2-7): KAGVTQTPRYLIKTRGQQVTLSCSPISGHRSVSWYQQTPGQGLQFLFEYFSETQRNKGNFPGRFSGRQFSNSRSEMNVSTLELGDSALYLCASSNPGQRNEQYFGPGTRLTVT.

The V gene is TRBV19, the J gene TRBJ1-6; D ambiguous. Per germline, CDR1 LNHDA and CDR2 SQIVND (reference sequence). Trimming shortened V by 2 bases and J by 10 bases, and 9 bases separated the two germline ends. The CDR3 is made up of 13 amino acids. The CDR3 DNA reads as TGTGCCAGTAGTATACAAACAGTCTCACCCCTCCACTTT. Translated: CASSIQTVSPLHF.

The chain recombines TRBV4-3 with TRBJ2-1, with 9 bases aligning to TRBD2. V was pared by 1 base and J by 3 bases, with 7 bases of the junction left unmatched. The germline CDR1 and CDR2 sequences are LGHNA and YSLEER. The CDR3 runs 17 residues. For the CDR3, the DNA is TGCGCCAGCAGCCAAGTGGCTAGCGGGAACAGCTACAATGAGCAGTTCTTC. It specifies CASSQVASGNSYNEQFF.

The rearrangement uses TRBV7-9 and TRBJ1-1; D is perhaps TRBD1 (6 bases). Germline V CDR1 and CDR2: SEHNR, FQNEAQ (reference sequence). The germline V and J ends were trimmed by 5 bases and 1 base, with 11 bases remaining between them. The CDR3 covers 14 residues. CDR3 DNA: TGTGCCAGCAGCCTCTCGGGACAGAACACTGAAGCTTTCTTT. Amino acids: CASSLSGQNTEAFF. Drawing the rest from reference TRBV7-9 and TRBJ1-1, the complete variable domain is DTGVSQNPRHKITKRGQNVTFRCDPISEHNRLYWYRQTLGQGPEFLTYFQNEAQLEKSRLLSDRFSAERPKGSFSTLEIQRTEQGDSAMYLCASSLSGQNTEAFFGQGTRLTVV.

The rearrangement uses TRBV27 and TRBJ2-2, with no clear D. This CDR3 comprises 19 residues. V dropped 5 bases and J dropped 6 bases, with 28 bases sitting between them. Germline-derived CDR1 and CDR2 are MNHEY and SMNVEV (reference sequence). The CDR3 spells CASSPYTLIASLGAGELFF. The CDR3 nucleotides read TGTGCCAGCAGTCCGTATACCCTCATTGCCTCGCTAGGCGCCGGGGAGCTGTTTTTT.